The 7 T cell receptor beta chains below all came from one sample that was sequenced in a study of identical twins. TCRdb reprocessed the 5' RACE reads via MiXCR and lists one record per CDR3 protein. The sample includes 300,000 to 400,000 distinct CDR3 sequences, about 12% of them seen just once. A further study also used this sample, focusing on yellow fever vaccine responses in identical twins.

Sequencing was carried out using CD8+ T cells sorted from blood. Source of these receptors: a woman between 18 and 29 years old in good health.

In nucleotides, the CDR3 is TGTGCCAGCACCTCCCCCGCGGCCTACAATGAGCAGTTCTTC. It translates to CASTSPAAYNEQFF. The chain carries TRBV12-3 or TRBV12-4 and TRBJ2-1; D is unclear. The V and J ends lost 7 bases and 2 bases respectively, with 12 bases between them. This CDR3 contains 14 residues.

This clonotype has a count of ten or more. The chain uses TRBV7-9 and TRBJ2-5; 12 nucleotides match TRBD1. Germline V gene lookup returns CDR1 SEHNR and CDR2 FQNEAQ (reference sequence). This CDR3 comprises 16 residues. The junction had 5 bases not matched to a gene; V was cut back by 2 bases and J by 4 bases. The CDR3 DNA reads TGTGCCAGCAGCTTAAAACCGGGACAGGGGGCAGAGACCCAGTACTTC. This gives the protein CASSLKPGQGAETQYF.

In this sample, this clonotype turned up a few times. The J gene is TRBJ2-1, the V gene TRBV12-3 or TRBV12-4; 7 bases match TRBD1. The trim removed 1 base at V and 4 bases at J, leaving 4 bases unmatched. The CDR3 is 15 amino acids. In DNA form, the CDR3 reads TGTGCCAGCAGTTTAGTCGACAGGGTATACAATGAGCAGTTCTTC. Protein product: CASSLVDRVYNEQFF.

The chain is built from TRBV9 and TRBJ2-1; weak D call: TRBD1 (6 bases). This CDR3 has 13 residues. V lost 0 bases, J lost 5 bases, and 6 bases lay in between. Germline CDR1 SGDLS, CDR2 YYNGEE. The chain's CDR3 is CASSVGTDNEQFF. As DNA, the CDR3 is TGTGCCAGCAGCGTAGGGACAGACAATGAGCAGTTCTTC.

The J gene is TRBJ1-4, the V gene TRBV7-9; D gene uncertain. V lost 5 bases and J lost 1, with 14 bases in between. CDR3 length equals 16 residues. Germline values: CDR1 SEHNR, CDR2 FQNEAQ (reference sequence). The CDR3 spells CASSPGVALTNEKLFF. The CDR3 region has the DNA TGTGCCAGCAGCCCCGGCGTGGCTTTAACTAATGAAAAACTGTTTTTT.

This clonotype was counted a few times. The V gene is TRBV20-1, the J gene TRBJ1-1, with D unresolved. Germline V lookup: CDR1 DFQATT, CDR2 SNEGSKA (reference sequence). The CDR3 covers 14 residues. Deletions cut 6 bases from V and 5 bases from J, with 19 bases between. The CDR3, as DNA: TGCAGTGCAGTTAAAGAGGGAAGGATAACTGAAGCTTTCTTT. Amino acid sequence: CSAVKEGRITEAFF.

This clonotype has more than one count but fewer than ten. The V call is TRBV6-1, the J call TRBJ1-2; D possibly corresponds to TRBD1 (5 bases). The CDR3 contains 15 residues. Germline V gives CDR1 MNHNS, CDR2 SASEGT. With 4 bases removed from V and 8 bases from J, the gap between germline ends came to 20 bases. CDR3 residues: CASSGVRFPRDGYTF. The DNA of the CDR3 is TGTGCCAGCAGTGGCGTCAGGTTCCCGAGGGACGGCTACACCTTC.